Listed below are T cell receptor beta chains from one sample, sequenced in a study of T cells in Graves' hyperthyroidism and ophthalmopathy. TCRdb fed the multiplex PCR reads into MiXCR, producing one record per CDR3 protein. The sample yields hundreds of thousands of distinct CDR3 sequences, approximately 15% seen once. Specimen: blood. Every receptor here comes from a woman between 18 and 29 years old with Graves' hyperthyroidism. Each CDR3 is given with its conserved first and last residue.

V gene	CDR3 protein
TRBV7-9	CASSSVLGLADYEQYF
TRBV4-1	CASSQLILAGGTDTQYF
TRBV20-1	CSARDYRSSQPQHF
TRBV19	CASSIDPDWSSYNEQFF
TRBV7-3	CASSLIAGVNNEQFF
TRBV7-9	CASSGSGVLETQYF
TRBV2	CASRPSEKLFF
TRBV29-1	CSVEVAAGFSYEQYF
TRBV28	CASSLSVGQGFYNEQFF
TRBV6-2/TRBV6-3	CASSYPIAYNEQFF
TRBV2	CASVLRLSGTGGGMNTEAFF
TRBV4-1	CASSQDYIFGTGGNEQFF
TRBV20-1	CSASWTGSGGQEAFF
TRBV30	CAWKVLLAGGGREQFF
TRBV11-1	CASSFRGGAGEEKLFF
TRBV6-1	CASRDLPGQGSNGYTF
TRBV15	CATSTDRKNIQYF
TRBV7-9	CASSLRTAINTGELFF
TRBV30	CAWSVSRAATNEKLFF
TRBV27	CASWDRSGNTIYF
TRBV9	CASSDASEQYF
TRBV6-1	CASSLDMTNYGYTF
TRBV6-5	CASRWDSSGANVLTF
TRBV27	CASSVRGLYEQYF
TRBV5-5	CASSWGGQRIYTEAFF
TRBV10-2	CASSERGMSYEQYF
TRBV15	CATSIGTGGDEQFF